This T cell receptor beta chain was retrieved from a study of T cell responses to AZD1222 COVID-19 vaccine. V was trimmed by 5 bases and J by 3 bases, leaving 17 bases between them. The CDR3 is 16 amino acids. Germline CDR1 reads MNHEY; CDR2 reads SVGEGT. This table comes from immunoSEQ multiplex PCR, and its TCRdb copy is limited to in-frame clones, with some not included. The table lists 65,000 to 85,000 clones, 88% of them singletons. Material: peripheral blood, obtained 28 days after the second dose of the MenACWY control vaccine. The chain is built from TRBV6-2 or TRBV6-3 and TRBJ2-4, with D possibly matching TRBD1 (5 bases). This receptor was obtained from an adult who received the MenACWY meningococcal vaccine as a control. DNA of the CDR3: TGTGCCAGCAGTGACCCGACAGCTTTGGGCAAAAACATTCAGTACTTC. Translated, it gives CASSDPTALGKNIQYF.